This T cell receptor (beta chain) emerged from a study of beta chain features in type 1 diabetes. On the study more broadly: Analysis included around 99,000,000 sorted cells drawn from all samples.

Notes on the study in general: PCR might favor shorter templates, but any such skew would affect patients and controls equally. TCRB CDR3s from Type 1 diabetes patients were moderately but significantly shorter in all four CD4+ subsets.

To note about this clone: Its target is not known.

Reverse transcribing all isolated RNA meant expressed TCRB transcripts were sequenced. This table comes from immunoSEQ multiplex PCR, and its TCRdb copy is limited to in-frame clones, with some not included. This table has 160,000 or so clones, 50% to 70% appearing once. Germline V gene sequence: CDR1 PRHDT, CDR2 FYEKMQ (reference sequence). Unmatched junction bases numbered 10, after V lost 5 bases and J lost 9 bases. The CDR3 is made up of 14 amino acids. Sequences were obtained from naive CD4+ T cells from blood. The origin of this receptor is a man aged 25 to 45 with type 1 diabetes. The V gene is TRBV13, the J gene TRBJ1-1; 9 bases align to TRBD1. The CDR3 coding sequence is TGTGCCAGCAGCCCTCATTCCGGGACAGGGCAAGCTTTCTTT. This encodes CASSPHSGTGQAFF.